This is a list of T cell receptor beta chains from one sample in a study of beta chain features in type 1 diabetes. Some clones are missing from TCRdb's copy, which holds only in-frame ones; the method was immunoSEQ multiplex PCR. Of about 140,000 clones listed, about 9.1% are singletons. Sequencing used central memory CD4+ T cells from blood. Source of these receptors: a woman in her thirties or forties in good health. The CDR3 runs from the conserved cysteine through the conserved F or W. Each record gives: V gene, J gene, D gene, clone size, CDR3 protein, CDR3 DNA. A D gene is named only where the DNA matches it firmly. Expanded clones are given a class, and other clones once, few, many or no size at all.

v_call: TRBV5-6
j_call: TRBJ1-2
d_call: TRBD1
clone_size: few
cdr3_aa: CASSPGQRFSYGYTF
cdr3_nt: TGTGCCAGCAGCCCGGGACAGCGATTCTCCTATGGCTACACCTTC

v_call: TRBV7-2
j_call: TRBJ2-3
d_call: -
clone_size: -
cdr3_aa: CASSLLGSGGTDTQYF
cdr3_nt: TGTGCCAGCAGCTTATTGGGGAGCGGTGGCACAGATACGCAGTATTTT

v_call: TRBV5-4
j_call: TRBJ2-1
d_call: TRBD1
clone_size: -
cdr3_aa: CASSLGQGSYNEQFF
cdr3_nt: TGTGCCAGCAGCTTAGGACAGGGATCCTACAATGAGCAGTTCTTC

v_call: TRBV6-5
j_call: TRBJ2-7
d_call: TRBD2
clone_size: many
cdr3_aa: CASSGTSITYEQYF
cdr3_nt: TGTGCCAGCAGTGGGACTAGCATCACCTACGAGCAGTACTTC

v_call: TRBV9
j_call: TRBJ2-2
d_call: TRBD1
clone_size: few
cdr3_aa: CASSVRQGVETGELFF
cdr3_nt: TGTGCCAGCAGCGTCAGGCAGGGGGTCGAGACCGGGGAGCTGTTTTTT

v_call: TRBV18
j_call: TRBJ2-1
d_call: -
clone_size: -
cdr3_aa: CASSPPPDNEQFF
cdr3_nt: TGTGCCAGCTCACCTCCTCCAGACAATGAGCAGTTCTTC

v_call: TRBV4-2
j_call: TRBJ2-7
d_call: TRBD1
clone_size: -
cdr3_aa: CASSQLRLDRVYEQYF
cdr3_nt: TGTGCCAGCAGCCAACTACGCCTGGACAGGGTCTACGAGCAGTACTTC

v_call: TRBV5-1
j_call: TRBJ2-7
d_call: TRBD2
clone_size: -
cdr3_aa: CASSTDPSGGYYEQYF
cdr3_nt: TGCGCCAGCAGCACCGACCCTTCGGGGGGATATTACGAGCAGTACTTC

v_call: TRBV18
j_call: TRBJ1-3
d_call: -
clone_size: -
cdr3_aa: CASSPLPPGIGNTIYF
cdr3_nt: TGTGCCAGCTCACCACTCCCCCCAGGGATCGGAAACACCATATATTTT

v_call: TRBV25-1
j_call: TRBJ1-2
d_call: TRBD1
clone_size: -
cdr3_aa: CASVKQGADGYTF
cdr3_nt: TGTGCCAGCGTTAAACAGGGGGCAGACGGCTACACCTTC

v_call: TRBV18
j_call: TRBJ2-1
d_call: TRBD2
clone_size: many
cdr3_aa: CASSPAPQRGEQFF
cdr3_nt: TGTGCCAGCTCACCAGCCCCGCAGCGGGGGGAGCAGTTCTTC

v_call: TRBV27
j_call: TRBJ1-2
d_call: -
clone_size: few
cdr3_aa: CASSLNSLNYGYTF
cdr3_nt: TGTGCCAGCAGTTTGAACAGCCTTAACTATGGCTACACCTTC

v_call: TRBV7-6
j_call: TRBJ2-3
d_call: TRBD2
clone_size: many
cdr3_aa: CASSLDPSGGGTQYF
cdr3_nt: TGTGCCAGCAGCTTAGATCCTAGCGGGGGAGGTACGCAGTATTTT

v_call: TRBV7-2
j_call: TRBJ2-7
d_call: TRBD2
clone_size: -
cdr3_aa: CASSSYALAGGRYEQYF
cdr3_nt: TGTGCCAGCAGCTCCTACGCCCTAGCGGGGGGTCGTTACGAGCAGTACTTC

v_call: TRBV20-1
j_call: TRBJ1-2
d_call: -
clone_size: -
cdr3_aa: CSADPDNRYTF
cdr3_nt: TGCAGTGCTGACCCGGACAACCGCTACACCTTC

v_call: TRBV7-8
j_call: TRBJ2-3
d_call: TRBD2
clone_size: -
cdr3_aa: CASSPRGLAGGPTDTQYF
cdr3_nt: TGTGCCAGCAGCCCAAGGGGGCTAGCGGGGGGACCCACAGATACGCAGTATTTT

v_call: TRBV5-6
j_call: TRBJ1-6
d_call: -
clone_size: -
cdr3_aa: CASSLDPRGDNSPLHF
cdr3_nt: TGTGCCAGCAGCTTGGATCCCAGGGGAGATAATTCACCCCTCCACTTT

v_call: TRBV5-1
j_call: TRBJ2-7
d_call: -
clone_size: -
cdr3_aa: CASSYGGRGQAGLYF
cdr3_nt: TGCGCCAGCAGCTATGGGGGTAGGGGACAAGCGGGGTTGTACTTC

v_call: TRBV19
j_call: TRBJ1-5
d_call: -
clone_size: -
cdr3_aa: CASSISASGNQPQHF
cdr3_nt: TGTGCCAGTAGTATCTCTGCCTCGGGCAATCAGCCCCAGCATTTT

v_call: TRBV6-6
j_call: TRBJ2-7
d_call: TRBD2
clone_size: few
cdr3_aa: CASSRTKPGTSYEQYF
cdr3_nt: TGTGCCAGCAGTCGGACGAAACCCGGGACTAGCTACGAGCAGTACTTC

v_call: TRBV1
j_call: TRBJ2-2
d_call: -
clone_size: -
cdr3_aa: CTSSQDLGLGHNTGELFF
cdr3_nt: TGCACCAGCAGCCAAGATTTGGGCTTGGGGCACAACACCGGGGAGCTGTTTTTT

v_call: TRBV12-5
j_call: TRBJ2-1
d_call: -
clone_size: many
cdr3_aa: CASGLSTGQFF
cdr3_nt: TGTGCTAGTGGTTTGTCTACCGGGCAGTTCTTC

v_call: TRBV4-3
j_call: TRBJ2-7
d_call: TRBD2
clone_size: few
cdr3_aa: CASSQDPSAGGRTQQYF
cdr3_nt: TGCGCCAGCAGCCAAGATCCCTCGGCGGGGGGGCGAACCCAGCAGTACTTC

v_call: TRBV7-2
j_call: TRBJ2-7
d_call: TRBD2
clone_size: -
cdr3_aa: CASSEPGLAGVLKYEQYF
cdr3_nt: TGTGCCAGCAGCGAACCGGGACTAGCGGGGGTATTGAAATACGAGCAGTACTTC

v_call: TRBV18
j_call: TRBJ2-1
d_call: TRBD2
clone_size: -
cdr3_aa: CASSPTSGGHNEQFF
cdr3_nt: TGTGCCAGCTCACCAACTAGCGGGGGTCACAATGAGCAGTTCTTC

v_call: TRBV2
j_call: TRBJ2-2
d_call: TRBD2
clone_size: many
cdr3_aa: CASRPPGTSVSGELFF
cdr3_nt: TGTGCCAGCAGGCCTCCCGGGACTAGCGTTTCCGGGGAGCTGTTTTTT

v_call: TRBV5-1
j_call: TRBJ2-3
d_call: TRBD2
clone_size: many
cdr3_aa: CASSLGPSGSIRTDTQYF
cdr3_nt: TGCGCCAGCAGCTTGGGTCCTAGCGGTTCCATCAGGACAGATACGCAGTATTTT

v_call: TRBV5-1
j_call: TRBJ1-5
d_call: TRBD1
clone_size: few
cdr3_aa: CASSPLGTGISNQPQHF
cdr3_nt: TGCGCCAGCAGCCCTCTCGGGACAGGTATCAGCAATCAGCCCCAGCATTTT

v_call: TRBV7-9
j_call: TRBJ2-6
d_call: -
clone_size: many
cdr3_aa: CASSLAGGSGANVLTF
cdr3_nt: TGTGCCAGCAGCTTGGCCGGGGGCTCTGGGGCCAACGTCCTGACTTTC

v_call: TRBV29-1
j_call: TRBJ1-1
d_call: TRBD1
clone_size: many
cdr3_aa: CSTQGTGMNTEAFF
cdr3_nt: TGCAGTACCCAGGGGACAGGGATGAACACTGAAGCTTTCTTT

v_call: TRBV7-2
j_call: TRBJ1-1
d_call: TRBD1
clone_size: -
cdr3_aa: CASRPGTGEANTEAFF
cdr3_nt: TGTGCCAGCAGACCCGGGACAGGGGAGGCGAACACTGAAGCTTTCTTT

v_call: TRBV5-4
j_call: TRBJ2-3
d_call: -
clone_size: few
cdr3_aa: CASSLGGGGTDTQYF
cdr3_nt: TGTGCCAGCAGCTTGGGGGGGGGCGGCACAGATACGCAGTATTTT

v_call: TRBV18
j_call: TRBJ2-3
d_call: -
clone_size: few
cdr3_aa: CASSPPNVEADTQYF
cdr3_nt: TGTGCCAGCTCACCCCCCAACGTCGAGGCAGATACGCAGTATTTT

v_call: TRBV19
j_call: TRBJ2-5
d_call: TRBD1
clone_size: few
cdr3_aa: CASSIRQGRYLETQYF
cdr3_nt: TGTGCCAGTAGTATCAGACAGGGGAGGTACCTAGAGACCCAGTACTTC

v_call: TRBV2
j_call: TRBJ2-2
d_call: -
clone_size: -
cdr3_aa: CARSTRGTPGSCFF
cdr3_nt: -